In this sample, the clone carrying this T cell receptor (beta chain) turned up a few times. Antigen specificity is unknown. The PCR employed 60 Vbeta primers together with 13 Jbeta primers. Here immunoSEQ multiplex PCR was the method, and the copy in TCRdb shows in-frame clones only, minus some. The sample contains approximately 210,000 clones, 82% of which appear only once. V was cut by 2 bases and J by 0 bases, with 13 bases left in between. CDR1 is SGHVS, CDR2 FNYEAQ, per germline. The CDR3 sequence is 16 residues long. These data belong to a study of cytomegalovirus exposure and HLA in healthy donors. Study-wide results and limits: Most subjects' HLA-A and HLA-B alleles were reportedly predicted from TCR beta sequences. Later analysis associated a missense DCLRE1C variant with TCR beta V- and J-gene trimming. Per published reports, the classifier diagnosed cytomegalovirus status with high specificity and sensitivity.

Specimen: PBMCs. The sequence was obtained from a man aged 35-49 years in good health and CMV-seropositive. The chain combines TRBV7-6 with TRBJ1-1; possible D gene TRBD1, 5 bases. The CDR3 nucleotides read TGTGCCAGCAGCTTAAGGGGAGGGTCCATGAACACTGAAGCTTTCTTT. It is translated as CASSLRGGSMNTEAFF.